Listed here is a single TCR beta chain. Its antigen is unidentified. The CDR3 length is 14 residues. Germline trimming cut 3 bases from V and 1 base from J; bases unmatched to any gene: 0. Germline loops: CDR1 SGDLS, CDR2 YYNGEE. This entry comes from a study of cytomegalovirus exposure and HLA in healthy donors. About the study: The 650 to 850 first-cohort repertoires and the 95 to 150 validation repertoires shared the same platform, a later analysis reported.

Assay used: immunoSEQ multiplex PCR; TCRdb lists only in-frame clones, some missing. The sample lists 55,000 to 70,000 clones, 80% to 95% occurring once. Study results and caveats: Confirmation in vitro established that a few CMV-associated chains were specific for CMV antigens. Cytomegalovirus-associated TCR beta chains were listed, numbering under 200.

This sequence joins TRBV9 and TRBJ1-4; 7 bases align to TRBD1. The receptor comes from a man younger than 35 in good health and CMV-seropositive. Sequencing input: PBMCs. CDR3: CASSGQGTNEKLFF. For the CDR3, the DNA is TGTGCCAGCAGCGGACAGGGAACTAATGAAAAACTGTTTTTT.